The entry that follows covers one T cell receptor (beta chain) sequence. The record originates from a study of blood T cell repertoires in COVID-19. Germline V CDR1 and CDR2: MNHEY, SMNVEV (reference sequence). Trimming cost V 6 bases and J 2 bases; bases outside gene matches: 9. There are 15 residues in the CDR3. Original handling: Counts of nucleated cells, estimated from reference gene primer amplification, were obtained. Libraries were prepared by immunoSEQ multiplex PCR; TCRdb keeps only in-frame clonotypes and omits some of them. V and J calls plus clone size are reproduced from that table; the DNA served to infer D and trimming. The sample records around 120,000 clones, roughly 80% being singletons.

The source material was peripheral blood. The sequence derives from a man between 65 and 79 years old with acute or convalescent COVID-19. The chain recombines TRBV27 with TRBJ2-7; 8 bases agree with TRBD2. CDR3 protein: CASRNRGGPAYEQYF. CDR3 DNA: TGTGCCAGCAGGAACCGGGGGGGCCCCGCCTACGAGCAGTACTTC.